The next 28 T cell receptor beta chains were all read from a single sample in a study of blood T cell repertoires in COVID-19. Generated by immunoSEQ multiplex PCR, the TCRdb table keeps only in-frame clones and is missing some. The sample lists 450,000 or so clones, around 90% occurring once. Sequenced input: peripheral blood. Receptors originate from a man younger than 35 with COVID-19, enrolled during active disease.

The V and J genes are TRBV7-3 and TRBJ2-2, with D unclear. The CDR3 is 14 residues long. Trimming took 4 bases from V and 6 from J, leaving 12 bases between them. Germline V gene lookup returns CDR1 SGHTA and CDR2 FQGTGA. The CDR3 region is CASSSQARAGELFF. CDR3 nucleotides: TGTGCCAGCAGCTCTCAGGCCCGCGCCGGGGAGCTGTTTTTT.

The V and J genes are TRBV5-1 and TRBJ2-3; TRBD1 matches at 7 bases. Germline lookup yields CDR1 SGHRS and CDR2 YFSETQ. The V and J ends lost 2 bases and 1 base, in that order; junction bases with no gene match: 7. There are 16 residues in the CDR3. The CDR3 DNA sequence: TGCGCCAGCAGCTTCAGTGATACAGGGGGCACAGATACGCAGTATTTT. Its protein product is CASSFSDTGGTDTQYF.

The CDR3 spells CASGVPSSYEQYF. The CDR3 region has the DNA TGTGCCAGCGGGGTCCCGAGCTCCTACGAGCAGTACTTC. This chain uses TRBV10-3 with TRBJ2-7, with D possibly being TRBD2 (6 bases). CDR1 and CDR2 (germline): ENHRY, SYGVKD. The CDR3 is 13 residues long. V was shortened by 10 bases and J by 0 bases, with 13 bases between the two germline ends.

About this clone: Other DNA sequences in this sample translate to the same CDR3. The CDR3: CASSLGLAGGQETQYF. Here the CDR3 DNA reads TGCGCCAGCAGCTTGGGACTAGCGGGAGGGCAGGAGACCCAGTACTTC. The chain recombines TRBV5-1 with TRBJ2-5; 14 nucleotides line up with TRBD2. V shed 0 bases, J shed 5 bases, and the junction held 3 bases outside the gene matches. CDR1 and CDR2 (germline): SGHRS, YFSETQ. The CDR3 totals 16 residues.

On this clone itself: Germline and junction disagree at one end, which may indicate a read error. This chain connects TRBV7-6 to TRBJ2-7; 12 bases map to TRBD2. The CDR3 is 16 residues long. Germline assignment: CDR1 SGHVS and CDR2 FNYEAQ. The CDR3 DNA reads as TGTGCCAGCAGCCTAGCGGGAGGGCCGCCGTCCTACGAGCAGTACTTC. Translated: CASSLAGGPPSYEQYF.

This clone was seen a few times. J is TRBJ2-3 and V is TRBV30; 12 nucleotides match TRBD2. CDR1 and CDR2 (germline): GTSNPN, SVGIG (reference sequence). The CDR3 spans 15 residues. The V and J ends lost 5 bases and 5 bases, in that order; junction bases with no gene match: 8. CDR3 protein: CAWGGLAGFRDTQYF. The CDR3 coding sequence is TGTGCCTGGGGTGGACTAGCGGGATTCAGAGATACGCAGTATTTT. The whole variable domain, remainder taken from reference TRBV30 and TRBJ2-3, is SQTIHQWPATLVQPVGSPLSLECTVEGTSNPNLYWYRQAAGRGLQLLFYSVGIGQISSEVPQNLSASRPQDRQFILSSKKLLLSDSGFYLCAWGGLAGFRDTQYFGPGTRLTVL.

Only a few counts were recorded for this clone. The chain recombines TRBV2 with TRBJ2-2; D unclear. Germline CDR1 and CDR2: SNHLY and FYNNEI. With 4 bases removed from V and 8 bases from J, the gap between germline ends came to 5 bases. The CDR3 runs 11 residues. The CDR3 DNA is TGTGCCAGCAGTGCCAGGGGGGAGCTGTTTTTT. Its protein product is CASSARGELFF.

This chain links TRBV4-1 with TRBJ1-1; 9 bases fit TRBD1. Germline loops: CDR1 MGHRA, CDR2 YSYEKL. J gave up 6 bases and V 1 base, and 15 bases lay outside the gene matches. The CDR3 totals 18 residues. The CDR3 region has the DNA TGCGCCAGCAGCCAAGCTGTGCTGGACAGGGGATCTGGCGCTGAAGCTTTCTTT. It translates to CASSQAVLDRGSGAEAFF.

The chain is built from TRBV19 and TRBJ2-1; 7 positions match TRBD2. Germline V gene sequence: CDR1 LNHDA, CDR2 SQIVND (reference sequence). Trimming removed 4 bases from V and 5 bases from J; junction bases left unmatched: 5. This CDR3 is 14 amino acids long. Written as DNA, the CDR3 is TGTGCCAGTAGTACGCCTAGCGGTCACAATGAGCAGTTCTTC. It is translated as CASSTPSGHNEQFF.

As for this clone: The junction departs from the called germline gene at one end, perhaps through a read error. CDR3 DNA: TGTGCTAGCAGCAAGACTAGCGAAGAGACCCAGTACTTC. Translating it yields CASSKTSEETQYF. This rearrangement joins TRBV7-7 to TRBJ2-5; TRBD2 matches at 8 bases. This CDR3 region has 13 residues. In germline, CDR1 is SSHAT, CDR2 FNYEAQ (reference sequence).

A few counts support this clone. This chain connects TRBV3-1 (or the pseudogene TRBV3-2) to TRBJ1-6; tentative D call: TRBD1 (5 bases). Germline loops: CDR1 LGHDT, CDR2 YNNKEL (reference sequence). The ends were cut back, 1 base at V and 10 bases at J, with 11 bases in the middle. The CDR3 contains 14 residues. In DNA form, the CDR3 reads TGTGCCAGCAGCCAAGTCGACCGGGGGTCACCCCTCCACTTT. Translation gives CASSQVDRGSPLHF.

The rearrangement joins TRBV18 to TRBJ1-5; D perhaps matches TRBD1 (5 bases). CDR1 KGHSH and CDR2 LQKENI come from the germline V gene. V lost 3 bases and J lost 4, with 16 bases in between. The CDR3 is made up of 16 amino acids. The CDR3 here is CASSPQGTDFNQPQHF. CDR3 bases: TGTGCCAGCTCACCTCAAGGGACTGATTTTAATCAGCCCCAGCATTTT. Based on the CDR3 plus reference TRBV18 and TRBJ1-5, the full variable domain is NAGVMQNPRHLVRRRGQEARLRCSPMKGHSHVYWYRQLPEEGLKFMVYLQKENIIDESGMPKERFSAEFPKEGPSILRIQQVVRGDSAAYFCASSPQGTDFNQPQHFGDGTRLSIL.

This clone was counted once. The chain recombines TRBV12-5 with TRBJ1-5; 7 bases line up with TRBD1. Germline V gene sequence: CDR1 LGHNT, CDR2 FRNRAP. This CDR3 has 14 residues. The J segment lost 1 base and the V segment lost 3 bases, leaving 0 bases of the junction unmatched. As DNA, the CDR3 is TGTGCTAGTGGTTTAGGGGGCAGCAATCAGCCCCAGCATTTT. Its translation: CASGLGGSNQPQHF.

The chain has TRBV7-2 and TRBJ2-7; TRBD1 matches 11 bases. After removal of 5 bases from V and 6 bases from J, the junction contained 12 bases not matched to a gene. The germline gives CDR1 SGHTA, CDR2 FQGNSA. The CDR3 extends over 16 amino acids. This CDR3 reads CASSQRLGQGAPEQYF. CDR3 bases: TGTGCCAGCAGCCAAAGGCTAGGACAGGGGGCGCCCGAGCAGTACTTC.

The chain combines TRBV5-4 with TRBJ2-3, with TRBD1 identical over 7 bases. V lost 3 bases and J lost 4; bases outside the gene matches: 5. The CDR3 is made up of 14 amino acids. Germline CDR1 reads SGHNT; CDR2 reads YYREEE (reference sequence). CDR3 DNA sequence: TGTGCCAGCAGCTCGACAGGGTCGGCAGATACGCAGTATTTT. Encoded protein: CASSSTGSADTQYF.

The chain joins TRBV6-5 to TRBJ1-1; 9 bases line up with TRBD1. Germline trimming cut 6 bases from V and 8 bases from J; bases unmatched to any gene: 13. This CDR3 has 15 amino acids. Germline V gives CDR1 MNHEY, CDR2 SVGAGI. CDR3 sequence reads: CASRDSGQGVSEAFF. As DNA, the CDR3 is TGTGCCAGCAGAGATTCGGGACAGGGAGTCTCCGAAGCTTTCTTT.

The chain joins TRBV6-5 to TRBJ1-1; D is ambiguous. There are 14 residues in the CDR3. CDR1 is MNHEY and CDR2 is SVGAGI in the germline V gene. With 6 bases removed from V and 0 bases from J, the gap between germline ends came to 11 bases. The CDR3 reads CASSRTEMNTEAFF. CDR3 sequence (DNA): TGTGCCAGCAGCCGTACAGAGATGAACACTGAAGCTTTCTTT.

The rearrangement uses TRBV29-1 and TRBJ2-1; 13 bases line up with TRBD2. Trimming removed 6 bases from V and 5 bases from J; junction bases left unmatched: 1. CDR1 and CDR2 from the germline V gene are SQVTM and ANQGSEA. This CDR3 has 13 amino acids. CDR3 sequence: CSVGTSGNNEQFF. The CDR3 nucleotides are TGCAGCGTCGGGACTAGCGGGAACAATGAGCAGTTCTTC.

The CDR3, as DNA: TGTGCCAGCACGAGGGAGGTATATACGCAGTATTTT. Translated, it gives CASTREVYTQYF. The V gene is TRBV7-3, the J gene TRBJ2-3; TRBD2 might be the D (6 bases). Trimming left V 7 bases short and J 7 bases short, with 12 bases between. This CDR3 has 12 amino acids. The germline V gene has CDR1 SGHTA and CDR2 FQGTGA.

The chain uses TRBV9 and TRBJ2-5; possible D gene TRBD2, 6 bases. The CDR3 consists of 15 residues. Deletions cut 0 bases from V and 5 bases from J, with 14 bases between. The V gene's germline CDR1 is SGDLS and CDR2 YYNGEE. CDR3 in amino acids: CASSVAAGAWETQYF. The CDR3 DNA follows: TGTGCCAGCAGCGTAGCAGCGGGCGCGTGGGAGACCCAGTACTTC.

V and J are TRBV2 and TRBJ2-7, with 7 bases that match TRBD1. V lost 4 bases to trimming and J lost 0 bases; unmatched junction nucleotides: 3. This CDR3 region has 14 residues. CDR1 SNHLY and CDR2 FYNNEI come from the germline V gene. CDR3 amino acids: CASSARGSSYEQYF. In DNA, the CDR3 is TGTGCCAGCAGTGCCAGGGGGAGCTCCTACGAGCAGTACTTC.

The chain is built from TRBV12-3 or TRBV12-4 and TRBJ2-5; TRBD1 is a possible D gene (5 bases). V lost 2 bases, J lost 5 bases, and 9 bases lay in between. CDR3 length: 13 amino acids. Here the CDR3 DNA reads TGTGCCAGCAGTTTATTCAGGGTTGAGACCCAGTACTTC. It translates to CASSLFRVETQYF.

This clone was seen a single time. Other nucleotide sequences from this sample produce the same CDR3. The chain recombines TRBV5-1 with TRBJ1-4, with D perhaps matching TRBD1 (5 bases). V shed 0 bases and J shed 5 bases, with 8 bases lying between them. CDR1 SGHRS and CDR2 YFSETQ come from the germline V gene. CDR3 length: 14 amino acids. CDR3 bases: TGCGCCAGCAGCTTGGCGGGGGGGAATGAAAAACTGTTTTTT. Residues: CASSLAGGNEKLFF.

This sequence joins TRBV19 and TRBJ2-7; maybe TRBD2 (5 bases). In germline, CDR1 is LNHDA, CDR2 SQIVND (reference sequence). V shed 5 bases and J shed 2 bases, with 13 bases lying between them. The CDR3 totals 14 residues. CDR3 nucleotides: TGTGCCAGTAGTTGGAGAGGGCAAACCTACGAGCAGTACTTC. It translates to CASSWRGQTYEQYF.

The V gene is TRBV5-1, the J gene TRBJ1-2; 7 nucleotides agree with TRBD1. CDR3 length: 15 residues. The germline V gene has CDR1 SGHRS and CDR2 YFSETQ. Germline trimming cut 5 bases from V and 0 bases from J; bases unmatched to any gene: 7. The CDR3 DNA reads as TGCGCCAGCAGGGGGGTTGACAGGGCTAACTATGGCTACACCTTC. This translates into CASRGVDRANYGYTF. Full variable domain (remainder filled in from reference TRBV5-1 and TRBJ1-2): KAGVTQTPRYLIKTRGQQVTLSCSPISGHRSVSWYQQTPGQGLQFLFEYFSETQRNKGNFPGRFSGRQFSNSRSEMNVSTLELGDSALYLCASRGVDRANYGYTFGSGTRLTVV.

V is TRBV6-5 and J is TRBJ2-7; 8 bases line up with TRBD1. This CDR3 contains 13 residues. Germline V gene data show CDR1 as MNHEY and CDR2 as SVGAGI. V gave up 8 bases and J gave up 6 bases; unmatched junction bases: 9. CDR3 nucleotide sequence: TGTGCCAGCGCACGACAGGGGAACTCCGAGCAGTACTTC. It specifies CASARQGNSEQYF.

V usage is TRBV30 and J usage is TRBJ2-1; a possible D gene is TRBD2 (6 bases). Germline CDR1 is GTSNPN and CDR2 is SVGIG (reference sequence). The CDR3 is made up of 15 amino acids. Between the trimmed V and J ends, which lost 4 bases and 6 bases, there was a span of 19 bases. CDR3 in DNA: TGTGCCTGGACGCCGGTGGCTCTAGCGTCCAATGAGCAGTTCTTC. It codes for CAWTPVALASNEQFF.

J is TRBJ2-3 and V is TRBV30; the D gene is possibly TRBD2 (5 bases). Deletions cut 0 bases from V and 5 bases from J, with 9 bases between. CDR1 GTSNPN and CDR2 SVGIG come from the germline V gene (reference sequence). This CDR3 has 13 residues. The DNA for the CDR3 is TGTGCCTGGAGTGTTGTTCGGGGAGATACGCAGTATTTT. As protein: CAWSVVRGDTQYF.